This T cell receptor (beta chain) was found in a study of somatic mutations in cytotoxic T cells in rheumatoid arthritis. Study results and limitations: CD8+ T-cell clonality did not differ significantly between rheumatoid arthritis patients and age-matched healthy controls.

On this clone: Its target is not known.

Per the study methods: Expanded CD8+ clones from patients, those larger than 1%, seldom had a match among published virus-specific TCRB sequences. TCRdb's copy holds only in-frame clones and misses some; the assay was immunoSEQ multiplex PCR. V and J calls and clone size are copied from that table; D and trimming were computed from the DNA. The sample includes 10,000 to 12,000 clones, 75% to 90% of them seen just once. The sequence was collected from a woman in her late teens or twenties with rheumatoid arthritis. The material sequenced was CD4+ T cells sorted from blood.

For the CDR3, the DNA is TGTGCCTGGAGCATAAACAGGGGATCCTACAATGAGCAGTTCTTC. Translating gives CAWSINRGSYNEQFF. This rearrangement joins TRBV30 to TRBJ2-1, with TRBD1 matching 7 bases. Germline CDR1 is GTSNPN and CDR2 is SVGIG (reference sequence). Losses at the gene ends were 3 bases for V and 1 base for J; bases not matched to a gene: 6. This CDR3 is built from 15 residues.